The next 18 T cell receptor beta chains were all read from a single sample in a study of read filtering for tumor transcriptome and immune sequencing. From approximately 430 ng of RNA, a library with molecular barcoded alpha/delta and beta/gamma adaptors was made. TCRdb re-called the reads through MiXCR, storing one row per CDR3 protein. This sample yields roughly 90,000 distinct CDR3 sequences, of which roughly an eighth are seen a single time; 15% belongs to the top ten. The sample was a population of CD138-negative cells sorted from bone marrow. These receptors were taken from a donor over 35 with multiple myeloma.

This clonotype was detected ten times or more. The J gene is TRBJ2-2, the V gene TRBV5-1, with a tentative D call TRBD1 (5 bases). The CDR3 totals 13 residues. V was shortened by 4 bases and J by 4 bases, with 8 bases between the two germline ends. Germline V CDR1 and CDR2: SGHRS, YFSETQ. The CDR3, as DNA: TGCGCCAGCAGCATTCAGGGCACCGGGGAGCTGTTTTTT. Its translation: CASSIQGTGELFF.

This clonotype has just a few counts. This CDR3 reads CSAGTQPQHF. CDR3 sequence (DNA): TGCAGTGCCGGAACGCAGCCCCAGCATTTT. The chain is built from TRBV20-1 and TRBJ1-5; D is ambiguous. Trimming removed 6 bases at V and 7 bases at J, with 7 bases between. This CDR3 region has 10 residues. Germline values: CDR1 DFQATT, CDR2 SNEGSKA (reference sequence).

In this sample, this clonotype turned up many times. This sequence joins TRBV5-1 and TRBJ1-1; 9 bases are shared with TRBD1. The germline gives CDR1 SGHRS, CDR2 YFSETQ. V shed 4 bases, J shed 5 bases, and the junction held 9 bases outside the gene matches. The CDR3 is made up of 15 amino acids. In DNA form, the CDR3 reads TGCGCCAGCAGCCCTGGGGCACAGGGGGCGACTGAAGCTTTCTTT. Protein sequence: CASSPGAQGATEAFF.

This clonotype was detected many times. The chain couples TRBV7-6 to TRBJ2-6; TRBD1 agrees at 10 bases. Germline assignment: CDR1 SGHVS and CDR2 FNYEAQ. The CDR3 sequence is 18 residues long. The junction had 8 bases not matched to a gene; V was cut back by 6 bases and J by 0 bases. The CDR3 DNA sequence: TGTGCCAGCAGTTCCGGACAGGGGGTCCTCTCTGGGGCCAACGTCCTGACTTTC. Translation gives CASSSGQGVLSGANVLTF.

The sample holds many counts of this clonotype. DNA for the CDR3: TGCGCCAGCAGTCAAGACGCAGCCAATGAGCAGTTCTTC. Translating it yields CASSQDAANEQFF. The chain links TRBV23-1 to TRBJ2-1; the D is unclear. TRBV23-1 is designated an ORF whose function remains uncertain. The germline V and J ends were trimmed by 2 bases and 6 bases, with 8 bases remaining between them. This CDR3 has 13 residues.

On this clonotype: Since a much larger clone is just one base distant, this may be a read error. V is TRBV18 and J is TRBJ1-2, with unresolved D. The CDR3 loop spans 16 amino acids. Trimming took 1 base from V and 8 from J, leaving 20 bases between them. CDR1 and CDR2 (germline): KGHSH, LQKENI. CDR3 nucleotide sequence: TGTGCCAGCTCACCACAGGACGGCATGCCAAGCGGGGGCTACACCTTC. The encoded protein is CASSPQDGMPSGGYTF.

Remarks on this clonotype: A much bigger clone sits one base away, suggesting this may be a read error. The chain uses TRBV12-3 or TRBV12-4 and TRBJ2-1; TRBD2 agrees at 9 bases. This CDR3 spans 15 amino acids. The CDR3 is CASSFGLASYSEQFF. The CDR3 DNA reads as TGTGCCAGCAGTTTTGGACTAGCGAGCTACAGTGAGCAGTTCTTC.

This clonotype has ten or more counts. This chain connects TRBV19 to TRBJ1-4, with D possibly matching TRBD1 (6 bases). Germline V gene sequence: CDR1 LNHDA, CDR2 SQIVND (reference sequence). V lost 4 bases and J lost 0, with 9 bases in between. This CDR3 comprises 15 residues. CDR3 in amino acids: CASSKGGATNEKLFF. Here the CDR3 DNA reads TGTGCCAGTAGTAAGGGGGGCGCAACTAATGAAAAACTGTTTTTT.

The rearrangement joins TRBV4-1 to TRBJ1-3; no clear D. CDR3 length equals 15 residues. CDR1 is MGHRA and CDR2 is YSYEKL in the germline V gene. The germline V and J ends were trimmed by 1 base and 0 bases, with 7 bases remaining between them. The CDR3 here is CASSQVSLSGNTIYF. In DNA form, the CDR3 reads TGCGCCAGCAGCCAAGTTTCGCTCTCTGGAAACACCATATATTTT.

This clonotype was counted between two and nine times. A read error may be the cause here, since a much bigger clone is one base away. V gene TRBV12-3 or TRBV12-4 combines with J gene TRBJ1-5, with 9 bases aligning to TRBD1. CDR3 length equals 13 residues. The CDR3 loop is CASRGQGGQTQHF. The CDR3 DNA follows: TGTGCCAGCAGGGGACAGGGAGGTCAGACCCAGCATTTT.

The chain is built from TRBV18 and TRBJ2-7; TRBD2 aligns across 8 bases. The J segment lost 6 bases and the V segment lost 4 bases, leaving 14 bases of the junction unmatched. The CDR3 contains 16 residues. From germline, CDR1 is KGHSH and CDR2 LQKENI. This CDR3 is CASSLTSGHTWSEQYF. Here the CDR3 DNA reads TGTGCCAGCTCACTTACTAGCGGCCACACCTGGTCCGAGCAGTACTTC.

At least ten counts were recorded for this clonotype. The chain uses TRBV29-1 and TRBJ1-2, with a tentative D call TRBD1 (6 bases). The V gene's germline CDR1 is SQVTM and CDR2 ANQGSEA. The V gene lost 5 bases and the J gene lost 4 bases, with 14 bases spanning the gap. The length of the CDR3 is 13 residues. Here the CDR3 DNA reads TGCAGCGTTTCACAGGGATACGGCTATGGCTACACCTTC. It is translated as CSVSQGYGYGYTF.

The table lists this clonotype with many counts. The chain uses TRBV20-1 and TRBJ2-1; possibly TRBD2 for D (5 bases). The ends were cut back, 3 bases at V and 1 base at J, with 13 bases in the middle. The germline CDR1 and CDR2 sequences are DFQATT and SNEGSKA (reference sequence). The CDR3 is 15 residues long. The CDR3 loop reads CSASIALGSYNEQFF. The CDR3 DNA is TGCAGTGCTAGCATCGCACTAGGATCCTACAATGAGCAGTTCTTC.

The chain recombines TRBV11-2 with TRBJ1-1; the D is unclear. Per germline, CDR1 SGHAT and CDR2 FQNNGV. The CDR3 spans 12 residues. V lost 9 bases and J 1 base, leaving 9 bases between the germline ends. The chain's CDR3 is CARGGGNTEAFF. CDR3 bases: TGTGCCAGAGGAGGAGGGAACACTGAAGCTTTCTTT.

The table lists this clonotype with a few counts. J is TRBJ2-7 and V is TRBV4-2; D ambiguous. V dropped 0 bases and J dropped 0 bases, with 9 bases sitting between them. This CDR3 is 15 amino acids long. Germline loops: CDR1 LGHNA, CDR2 YNFKEQ. The CDR3 bases are TGTGCCAGCAGCCAAGATGGCGGCAGCTCCTACGAGCAGTACTTC. Translating gives CASSQDGGSSYEQYF.

This clonotype was detected many times. The chain couples TRBV28 to TRBJ2-2, with 9 bases lining up with TRBD1. Germline V lookup: CDR1 MDHEN, CDR2 SYDVKM. This CDR3 is built from 13 residues. The V segment lost 6 bases and the J segment 6 bases; nucleotides outside the gene matches: 2. The DNA of the CDR3 is TGTGCCAGCAGCCGACAGGGGGCCGGGGAGCTGTTTTTT. It yields the protein CASSRQGAGELFF.

This clonotype was found many times. J is TRBJ2-2 and V is TRBV25-1; D may match TRBD1 or TRBD2 (5 bases each). Germline V gene sequence: CDR1 MGHDK, CDR2 SYGVNS. The CDR3 spans 16 residues. Trimming stripped 0 bases from V and 5 bases from J, with 13 bases between. For the CDR3, the DNA is TGTGCCAGCAGTGAATATAGAGAGGGGCGGACCGGGGAGCTGTTTTTT. As protein: CASSEYREGRTGELFF. The full variable domain, in which reference TRBV25-1 and TRBJ2-2 provide the parts outside the CDR3, is EADIYQTPRYLVIGTGKKITLECSQTMGHDKMYWYQQDPGMELHLIHYSYGVNSTEKGDLSSESTVSRIRTEHFPLTLESARPSHTSQYLCASSEYREGRTGELFFGEGSRLTVL.

The sample holds many counts of this clonotype. The genes are TRBV24-1 and TRBJ2-1, with a possible D match to TRBD2 (6 bases). Between the trimmed V and J ends, which lost 4 bases and 8 bases, there was a span of 20 bases. This CDR3 contains 16 residues. CDR1 is KGHDR and CDR2 is SFDVKD in the germline V gene. Here the CDR3 reads CATSDPGTFGLHEQFF. The CDR3 region has the DNA TGTGCCACCAGTGACCCCGGGACTTTCGGTCTCCATGAGCAGTTCTTC.